This TCR beta chain stems from a study of blood T cell repertoires in COVID-19 (dated by TCRdb to 2018 to 2020). Regarding the research as a whole: The collaborator samples originated in the United States, Italy and Spain and spanned the acute and convalescent phases of COVID-19. The material from the prospective study consisted of cDNA or gDNA derived from T cells, B-cell-depleted T cells, or PBMCs. The dataset comprised deeply sampled blood TCRbeta repertoires from subjects exposed to, actively infected with, or recovered from COVID-19. The repertoires were made available in a free public database intended to serve as a resource for research on the immune response to SARS-CoV-2. Samples came from the ongoing ImmuneRACE study (first 160 participants) plus 1,254 subjects from 6 global collaborators. Sample metadata almost always included a de-identified subject ID, COVID-19 status, age in years and sex. Where HLA class I and class II types were available, the types were taken from metadata supplied by the sample provider, not from assay-based typing.

About this clone: Its cognate antigen has yet to be identified. Within one base of it there is no much larger clone, and no base qualities were kept.

TCRbeta CDR3 regions were amplified from genomic DNA using the immunoSEQ Assay, a bias-controlled multiplex PCR. The source study handled its data this way. The number of nucleated cells in each sample was estimated from the amplification of reference gene primers within the assay. Sequence reads were collapsed and filtered to measure the absolute abundance of every unique TCRbeta CDR3 rearrangement. For each sample, productive Simpson clonality was calculated by taking the square root of Simpson's diversity index across productive rearrangements. The table was pulled from immuneACCESS by TCRdb, which kept in-frame rearrangements only. Such tables lose some clones; where checked, under half of the loss comes from unresolved V genes, and the rest has no known cause. The V and J calls and clone size were taken over from that table, and D and trimming were inferred from the DNA. Across this sample there are about 270,000 clones, with approximately 86% seen only once. The top ten hold approximately 1% of the sample.

Participants in the prospective study were aged about 18 to 89 years, lived in 20 to 25 United States geographic areas, and enrolled through a virtual design. Cohort assignment in the prospective study relied on participant-reported clinical history from a screening survey and a study questionnaire. ImmuneRACE Cohort 3 recovered participants were defined by two consecutive negative NP/OP PCR tests, healthcare professional clearance, or symptom resolution. Mobile phlebotomists in the prospective study collected whole blood, serum and a nasopharyngeal or oropharyngeal swab from every participant. Participants in the prospective study had the option to provide additional blood draws and questionnaires over an approximately 2-month period. Before DNA extraction, blood samples from the prospective study were shipped at room temperature or frozen. The research as a whole found: The amount of clinical and demographic metadata varied by source and participant and was provided uncurated.

V and J are truncated by 2 bases and 3 bases respectively, leaving an intervening sequence of 7 bases. Including cysteine and phenylalanine, the CDR3 has 12 amino acids. The CDR3 DNA has 36 bases and is translated from base 1. As encoded in the germline V gene (reference sequence), CDR1 is GTSNPN while CDR2 is SVGIG. Sequencing input: PBMCs or T cells enriched from blood (not recorded which). This sequence originates from a woman aged 25 to 39 who had recovered from COVID-19. The rearranged segments are TRBV30 and TRBJ1-1; a confident D gene designation cannot be given. The CDR3 reads CAWSTEDTEAFF. The nucleotide sequence is given as TGTGCCTGGAGTACCGAGGACACTGAAGCTTTCTTT. With all but the CDR3 taken from the reference TRBV30 and TRBJ1-1 genes, the full variable domain is: SQTIHQWPATLVQPVGSPLSLECTVEGTSNPNLYWYRQAAGRGLQLLFYSVGIGQISSEVPQNLSASRPQDRQFILSSKKLLLSDSGFYLCAWSTEDTEAFFGQGTRLTVV.